A single sample is the source of the 17 T cell receptor beta chains below, sequenced in a study of T and B cells in COVID-19 patients. TRB was amplified from about 250-500 ng of blood genomic DNA. BIOMED2 TRB-A/B primer pools were used in multiplex TRB PCR. TCRdb re-analysed the multiplex PCR reads in MiXCR, keeping a single row per CDR3 protein. The repertoire holds roughly 5,400 distinct CDR3 sequences, with 27% as singletons. Sequencing was carried out using blood. The receptors were gathered from a human donor with active COVID-19.

Sample share makes this clonotype medium-sized. The gene calls are TRBV18 and TRBJ1-6, with 8 bases that match TRBD1. The V gene end was trimmed by 4 bases and the J gene end by 7 bases; junction bases not matched to a gene: 6. The germline V gene has CDR1 KGHSH and CDR2 LQKENI. CDR3 size: 15 residues. CDR3: CASSLPTGANSPLHF. CDR3 DNA: TGTGCCAGCTCACTACCGACAGGGGCGAATTCACCCCTCCACTTT.

In this sample, this clonotype turned up many times. The chain recombines TRBV6-1 with TRBJ1-2; 8 bases map to TRBD1. Trimming took 5 bases from V and 6 from J; bases not matched to a gene: 11. Germline loops: CDR1 MNHNS, CDR2 SASEGT. This CDR3 is built from 15 residues. The DNA for the CDR3 is TGTGCCAGCAGTCCGCGGGCAGGGGGCGGGGATGGCTACACCTTC. Translating gives CASSPRAGGGDGYTF.

In its sample, this clonotype was seen many times. The genes are TRBV6-2 or TRBV6-3 and TRBJ1-6; possibly TRBD1 for D (5 bases). Germline CDR1 MNHEY, CDR2 SVGEGT. This CDR3 spans 12 amino acids. V was shortened by 6 bases and J by 15 bases, with 15 bases between the two germline ends. This CDR3 reads CASRLTTGLLHF. In DNA, the CDR3 is TGTGCCAGCAGGCTCACAACGGGGCTCCTCCACTTT.

The V call is TRBV6-5, the J call TRBJ1-5; 9 bases align to TRBD1. The germline V gene has CDR1 MNHEY and CDR2 SVGAGI. The trim removed 5 bases at V and 4 bases at J, leaving 6 bases unmatched. CDR3 length: 15 residues. DNA of the CDR3: TGTGCCAGCAGTGCTACAGGGGGCTGGAATCAGCCCCAGCATTTT. Amino acids: CASSATGGWNQPQHF.

The V call is TRBV4-2, the J call TRBJ2-1, with 13 positions matching TRBD2. The CDR3 has 18 amino acids. Germline CDR1 reads LGHNA; CDR2 reads YNFKEQ. With V trimmed by 0 bases and J by 1 base, 3 bases remained unmatched. CDR3 DNA sequence: TGTGCCAGCAGCCAAGATCTACTAGCGGGAGGGTCCTACAATGAGCAGTTCTTC. Protein product: CASSQDLLAGGSYNEQFF.

This clonotype is labeled as medium-sized. The rearrangement links TRBV27 to TRBJ2-5; D possibly corresponds to TRBD1 (5 bases). V shed 1 base and J shed 4 bases, with 7 bases lying between them. This CDR3 contains 13 residues. Germline V gene lookup returns CDR1 MNHEY and CDR2 SMNVEV (reference sequence). The CDR3 here is CASSLLQGETQYF. The CDR3 coding sequence is TGTGCCAGCAGTTTATTGCAGGGAGAGACCCAGTACTTC.

This CDR3 is CATSRDLSRVAAGTYEQYF. In nucleotides, the CDR3 is TGTGCCACCAGCAGAGATCTAAGTAGGGTCGCGGCGGGGACCTACGAGCAGTACTTC. This chain connects TRBV15 to TRBJ2-7, with a possible D match to TRBD2 (6 bases). The V end lost 0 bases, the J end lost 2 bases, and 23 bases lay between the germline ends. CDR1 is LNHNV and CDR2 is YYDKDF in the germline V gene (reference sequence). The CDR3 is 19 amino acids. Full variable domain (rest looked up from reference TRBV15 and TRBJ2-7): DAMVIQNPRYQVTQFGKPVTLSCSQTLNHNVMYWYQQKSSQAPKLLFHYYDKDFNNEADTPDNFQSRRPNTSFCFLDIRSPGLGDTAMYLCATSRDLSRVAAGTYEQYFGPGTRLTVT.

By share of the sample, this clonotype is medium-sized. V usage is TRBV12-3 or TRBV12-4 and J usage is TRBJ2-5; D uncertain. Trimming left V 3 bases short and J 3 bases short, with 14 bases between. This CDR3 has 15 residues. Here the CDR3 DNA reads TGTGCCAGCAGTTTGTTAGGACGAAGTGAAGAGACCCAGTACTTC. Translation: CASSLLGRSEETQYF.

This clonotype is deemed medium-sized (0.01 to 0.1%). V gene TRBV12-3 or TRBV12-4 combines with J gene TRBJ2-2; TRBD2 matches at 11 bases. The CDR3 has 19 amino acids. V lost 2 bases to trimming and J lost 0 bases; unmatched junction nucleotides: 8. This CDR3 is CASSLLVGTSGTNTGELFF. CDR3 coding DNA: TGTGCCAGCAGTTTACTAGTCGGGACTAGCGGAACGAACACCGGGGAGCTGTTTTTT.

This clonotype is medium-sized. The rearrangement links TRBV6-5 to TRBJ2-7; D not resolved. This CDR3 has 16 residues. Germline loops: CDR1 MNHEY, CDR2 SVGAGI. V lost 0 bases, J lost 0 bases, and 12 bases lay in between. The CDR3 is CASSYSIVSSSYEQYF. In DNA form, the CDR3 reads TGTGCCAGCAGTTACTCGATCGTCAGTAGCTCCTACGAGCAGTACTTC.

This chain uses TRBV6-2 or TRBV6-3 with TRBJ2-1; 16 bases match TRBD2. The germline V gene has CDR1 MNHEY and CDR2 SVGEGT. This CDR3 is built from 17 residues. V dropped 5 bases and J dropped 1; count of bases not matched to a gene: 2. CDR3 loop: CASSKGLAGGSYNEQFF. The CDR3 DNA sequence: TGTGCCAGCAGTAAGGGACTAGCGGGAGGGTCCTACAATGAGCAGTTCTTC.

Notes on this clonotype: This could be a read error, since a much larger clone is one nucleotide away. The genes are TRBV6-5 and TRBJ2-5; TRBD1 agrees at 10 bases. CDR3 size: 16 residues. Unmatched junction bases numbered 14, after V lost 2 bases and J lost 11 bases. In germline, CDR1 is MNHEY, CDR2 SVGAGI. In nucleotides, the CDR3 is TGTGCCAGCAGTTACCCGATCGGACAGGGGGTGGGGGAGCAGTACTTC. Translation gives CASSYPIGQGVGEQYF.

This clonotype was recorded a few times. The chain has TRBV19 and TRBJ2-1, with D perhaps being TRBD1 or TRBD2 (5 bases each). Germline V gives CDR1 LNHDA, CDR2 SQIVND (reference sequence). The CDR3 length is 11 residues. Trimming cost V 9 bases and J 12 bases, with 15 bases left between them. The CDR3: CASRSGQGQFF. As DNA, the CDR3 is TGTGCCAGCCGGTCGGGGCAGGGGCAGTTCTTC.

The V gene is TRBV7-9, the J gene TRBJ1-2; 7 nucleotides agree with TRBD1. The CDR3 covers 14 residues. With V trimmed by 5 bases and J by 8 bases, 11 bases remained unmatched. Germline CDR1 SEHNR, CDR2 FQNEAQ (reference sequence). The CDR3 reads CASSPGQQQGGYTF. CDR3 in DNA: TGTGCCAGCAGCCCGGGACAGCAGCAGGGAGGCTACACCTTC. Combining the CDR3 with reference TRBV7-9 and TRBJ1-2 gives the whole variable domain DTGVSQNPRHKITKRGQNVTFRCDPISEHNRLYWYRQTLGQGPEFLTYFQNEAQLEKSRLLSDRFSAERPKGSFSTLEIQRTEQGDSAMYLCASSPGQQQGGYTFGSGTRLTVV.

The V call is TRBV27, the J call TRBJ1-2; no clear D gene. Germline CDR1 MNHEY, CDR2 SMNVEV (reference sequence). The ends were cut back, 3 bases at V and 8 bases at J, with 13 bases in the middle. The CDR3 loop spans 13 amino acids. CDR3 sequence (DNA): TGTGCCAGCAGTTTTGCGGGAGGGCGAGGCTACACCTTC. Its translation is CASSFAGGRGYTF.

This clonotype is medium-sized in the sample. The chain recombines TRBV30 with TRBJ2-3, with 7 bases lining up with TRBD1. The germline V gene encodes CDR1 GTSNPN and CDR2 SVGIG (reference sequence). The CDR3 is 14 residues long. The trim removed 4 bases at V and 8 bases at J, leaving 12 bases unmatched. This chain's CDR3 is CAWKGAGIRGTQYF. Here the CDR3 DNA reads TGTGCCTGGAAGGGGGCCGGGATAAGGGGTACGCAGTATTTT. The complete variable domain, with remaining parts taken from reference TRBV30 and TRBJ2-3, reads SQTIHQWPATLVQPVGSPLSLECTVEGTSNPNLYWYRQAAGRGLQLLFYSVGIGQISSEVPQNLSASRPQDRQFILSSKKLLLSDSGFYLCAWKGAGIRGTQYFGPGTRLTVL.

The chain links TRBV29-1 to TRBJ2-7, with 7 bases matching TRBD1. This CDR3 has 12 amino acids. Germline V gene lookup returns CDR1 SQVTM and CDR2 ANQGSEA. Trimming took 3 bases from V and 4 from J; bases not matched to a gene: 3. CDR3 protein: CSVEGRGYEQYF. DNA for the CDR3: TGCAGCGTTGAGGGCAGGGGGTACGAGCAGTACTTC.